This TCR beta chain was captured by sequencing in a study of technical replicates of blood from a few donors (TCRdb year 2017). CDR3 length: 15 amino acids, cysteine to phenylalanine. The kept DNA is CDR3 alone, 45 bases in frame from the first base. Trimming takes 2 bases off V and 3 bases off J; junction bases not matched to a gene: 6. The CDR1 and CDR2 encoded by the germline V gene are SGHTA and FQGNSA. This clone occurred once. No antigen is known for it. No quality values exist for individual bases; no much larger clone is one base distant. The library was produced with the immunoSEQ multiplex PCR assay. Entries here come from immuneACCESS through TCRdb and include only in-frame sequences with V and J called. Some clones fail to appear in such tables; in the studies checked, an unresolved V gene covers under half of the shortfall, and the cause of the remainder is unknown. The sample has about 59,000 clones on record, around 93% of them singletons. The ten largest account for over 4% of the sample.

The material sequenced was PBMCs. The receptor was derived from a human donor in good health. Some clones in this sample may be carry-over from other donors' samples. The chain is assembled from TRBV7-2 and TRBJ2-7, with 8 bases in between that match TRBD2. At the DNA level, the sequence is TGTGCCAGCAGCTTATGGTCGGGAGGGTTCTACGAGCAGTACTTC. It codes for CASSLWSGGFYEQYF.